Sequencing of this T cell receptor beta chain was carried out in a study of radiotherapy plus CTLA-4 blockade in lung cancer. Study-wide context: In 18% of patients, objective responses were seen; roughly 30% had disease control.

As to this clone: What it recognizes is unknown.

Points from the study as a whole: TCR clones from tumors expanded in blood after radiotherapy plus ipilimumab.

In chemo-refractory metastatic non-small-cell lung cancer, patients got ipilimumab CTLA-4 blockade together with focal radiation. TCRdb's copy holds only in-frame clones and misses some; the assay was immunoSEQ multiplex PCR. The sample lists 65,000 to 90,000 clones; around 86% were seen once. The J segment lost 7 bases and the V segment lost 0 bases, leaving 7 bases of the junction unmatched. This CDR3 spans 17 amino acids. The germline V gene has CDR1 SQVTM and CDR2 ANQGSEA. The source was peripheral blood, collected from a patient treated with radiotherapy plus ipilimumab. This clonotype was sampled from a human donor with non-small cell lung cancer that progressed on radiotherapy plus ipilimumab. This chain uses TRBV29-1 with TRBJ2-1, with 15 bases fitting TRBD2. Written as DNA, the CDR3 is TGCAGCGTTGAAGATTGGACTAGCGGGAGGGCCGGGAATGAGCAGTTCTTC. Its protein product is CSVEDWTSGRAGNEQFF.